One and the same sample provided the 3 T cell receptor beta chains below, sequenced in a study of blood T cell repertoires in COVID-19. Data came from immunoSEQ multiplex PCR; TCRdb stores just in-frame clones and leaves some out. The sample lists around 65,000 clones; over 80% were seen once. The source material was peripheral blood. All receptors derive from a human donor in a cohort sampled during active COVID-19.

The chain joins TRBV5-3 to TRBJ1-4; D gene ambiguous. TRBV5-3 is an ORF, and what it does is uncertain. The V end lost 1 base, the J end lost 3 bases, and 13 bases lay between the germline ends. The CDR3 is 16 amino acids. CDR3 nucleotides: TGTGCCAGAAGCTTGAGAGGGCTTGAGGCTAATGAAAAACTGTTTTTT. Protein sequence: CARSLRGLEANEKLFF.

The CDR3 DNA is TGTGCCAGCAGTCAACGACAGGGGGGTTATGGCTACACCTTC. Its translation: CASSQRQGGYGYTF. The chain joins TRBV27 to TRBJ1-2, with 9 bases aligning to TRBD1. The germline V gene encodes CDR1 MNHEY and CDR2 SMNVEV (reference sequence). The J segment lost 5 bases and the V segment lost 5 bases, leaving 6 bases of the junction unmatched. This CDR3 region has 14 residues.

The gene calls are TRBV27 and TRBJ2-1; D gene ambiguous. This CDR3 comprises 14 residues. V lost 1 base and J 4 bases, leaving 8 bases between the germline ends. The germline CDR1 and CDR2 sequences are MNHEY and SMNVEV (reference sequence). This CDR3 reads CASSLWSGYNEQFF. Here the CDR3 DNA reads TGTGCCAGCAGTTTATGGTCGGGTTACAATGAGCAGTTCTTC.